This T cell receptor (beta chain) was profiled in a study of beta chain features in type 1 diabetes. Study conclusions and caveats: Shortening of TCRB CDR3s, moderate but significant, appeared in all four CD4+ subsets of Type 1 diabetes patients.

Reverse transcribing all isolated RNA meant expressed TCRB transcripts were sequenced. Some clones are missing from TCRdb's copy, which holds only in-frame ones; the method was immunoSEQ multiplex PCR. The table includes 500,000 to 850,000 clones, over 12% detected once. Of note for this clone: Its antigen is unknown.

The TCR originated in a man aged 18 to 29 with type 1 diabetes. Specimen: naive CD4+ T cells from blood.

CDR3 DNA sequence: TGCAGCGCCTCGTGGGGGAAGGGCACTGAAGCTTTCTTT. Translating it yields CSASWGKGTEAFF. The chain employs TRBV29-1 and TRBJ1-1, with a possible D match to TRBD1 (5 bases). Trimming cost V 7 bases and J 4 bases, with 16 bases left between them. Germline V gene data show CDR1 as SQVTM and CDR2 as ANQGSEA. This CDR3 contains 13 residues.